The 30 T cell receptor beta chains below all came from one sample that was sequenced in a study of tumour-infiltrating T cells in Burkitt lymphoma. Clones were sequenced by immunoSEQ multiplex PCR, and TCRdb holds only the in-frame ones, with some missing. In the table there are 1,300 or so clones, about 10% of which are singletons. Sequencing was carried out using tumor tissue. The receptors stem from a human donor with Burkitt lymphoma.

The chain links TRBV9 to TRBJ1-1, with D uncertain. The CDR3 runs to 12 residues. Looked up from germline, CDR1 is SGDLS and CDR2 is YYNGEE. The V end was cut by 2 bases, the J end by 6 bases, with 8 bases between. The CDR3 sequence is CASSVEGAEAFF. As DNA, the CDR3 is TGTGCCAGCAGCGTCGAGGGAGCTGAAGCTTTCTTT.

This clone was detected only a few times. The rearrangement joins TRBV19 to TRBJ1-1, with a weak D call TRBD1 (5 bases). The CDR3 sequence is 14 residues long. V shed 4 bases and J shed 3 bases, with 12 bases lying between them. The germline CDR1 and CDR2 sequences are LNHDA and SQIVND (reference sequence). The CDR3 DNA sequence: TGTGCCAGTAGTAGCAGGGTCGGGGACACTGAAGCTTTCTTT. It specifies CASSSRVGDTEAFF.

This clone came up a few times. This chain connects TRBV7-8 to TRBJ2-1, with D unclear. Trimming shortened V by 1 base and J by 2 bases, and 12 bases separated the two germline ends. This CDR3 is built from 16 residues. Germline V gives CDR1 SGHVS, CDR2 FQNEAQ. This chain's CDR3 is CASSLGHISAYNEQFF. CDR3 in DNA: TGTGCCAGCAGCTTAGGCCACATATCTGCCTACAATGAGCAGTTCTTC.

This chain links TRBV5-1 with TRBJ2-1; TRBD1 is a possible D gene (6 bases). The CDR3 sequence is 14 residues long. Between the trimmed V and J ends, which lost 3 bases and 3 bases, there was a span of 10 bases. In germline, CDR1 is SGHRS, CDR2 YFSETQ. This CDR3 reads CASSSGQFYNEQFF. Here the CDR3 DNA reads TGCGCCAGCAGCTCCGGACAGTTCTACAATGAGCAGTTCTTC.

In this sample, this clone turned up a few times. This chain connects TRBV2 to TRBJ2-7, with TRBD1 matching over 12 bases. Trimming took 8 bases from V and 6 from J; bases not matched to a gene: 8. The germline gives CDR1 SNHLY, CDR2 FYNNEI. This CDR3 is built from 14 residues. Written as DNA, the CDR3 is TGTGCCAGCTCTTGGGGACAGGGGGCGGTCGAGCAGTACTTC. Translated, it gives CASSWGQGAVEQYF.

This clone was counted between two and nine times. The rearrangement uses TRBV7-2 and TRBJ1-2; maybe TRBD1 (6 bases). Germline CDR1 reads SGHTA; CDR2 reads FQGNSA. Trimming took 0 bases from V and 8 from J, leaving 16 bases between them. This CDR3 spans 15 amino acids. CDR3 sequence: CASSLATSGAGGYTF. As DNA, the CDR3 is TGTGCCAGCAGCTTAGCGACCTCAGGGGCGGGAGGCTACACCTTC.

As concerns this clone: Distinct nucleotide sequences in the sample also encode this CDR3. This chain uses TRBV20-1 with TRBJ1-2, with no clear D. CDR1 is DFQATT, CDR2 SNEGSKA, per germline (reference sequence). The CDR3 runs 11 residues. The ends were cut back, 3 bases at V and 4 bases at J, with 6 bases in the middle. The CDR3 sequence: CSASNSYGYTF. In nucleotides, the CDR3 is TGCAGTGCTAGTAACAGCTATGGCTACACCTTC.

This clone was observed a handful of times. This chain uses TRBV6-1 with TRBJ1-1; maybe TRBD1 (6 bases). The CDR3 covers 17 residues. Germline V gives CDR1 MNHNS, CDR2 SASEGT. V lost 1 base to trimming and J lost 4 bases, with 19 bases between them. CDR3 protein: CASSEGNVVGGSTEAFF. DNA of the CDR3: TGTGCCAGCAGTGAAGGAAATGTCGTAGGGGGGTCCACTGAAGCTTTCTTT.

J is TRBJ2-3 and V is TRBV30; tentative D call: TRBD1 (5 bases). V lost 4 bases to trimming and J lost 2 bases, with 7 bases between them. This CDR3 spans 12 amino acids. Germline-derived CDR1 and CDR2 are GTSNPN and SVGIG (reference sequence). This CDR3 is CAWTGPTDTQYF. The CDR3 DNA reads TGTGCCTGGACAGGGCCCACAGATACGCAGTATTTT. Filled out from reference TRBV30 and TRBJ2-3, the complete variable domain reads SQTIHQWPATLVQPVGSPLSLECTVEGTSNPNLYWYRQAAGRGLQLLFYSVGIGQISSEVPQNLSASRPQDRQFILSSKKLLLSDSGFYLCAWTGPTDTQYFGPGTRLTVL.

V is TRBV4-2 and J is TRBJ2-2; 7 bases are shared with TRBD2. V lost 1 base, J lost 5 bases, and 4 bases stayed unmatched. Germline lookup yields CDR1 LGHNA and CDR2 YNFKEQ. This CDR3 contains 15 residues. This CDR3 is CASSQGGGVTGELFF. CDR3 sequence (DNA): TGTGCCAGCAGCCAAGGGGGGGGAGTAACCGGGGAGCTGTTTTTT.

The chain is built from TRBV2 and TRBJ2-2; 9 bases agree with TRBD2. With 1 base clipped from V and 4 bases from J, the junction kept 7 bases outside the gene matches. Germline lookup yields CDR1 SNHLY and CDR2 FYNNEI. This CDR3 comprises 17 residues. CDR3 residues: CASSEESSGGITGELFF. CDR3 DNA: TGTGCCAGCAGTGAAGAGAGTAGCGGGGGTATCACCGGGGAGCTGTTTTTT.

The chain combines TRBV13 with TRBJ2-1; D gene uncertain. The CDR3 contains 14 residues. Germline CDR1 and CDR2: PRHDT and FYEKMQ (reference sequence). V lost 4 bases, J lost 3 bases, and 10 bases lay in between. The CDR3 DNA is TGTGCCAGCAGCTCTCGACACGGCTACAATGAGCAGTTCTTC. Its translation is CASSSRHGYNEQFF.

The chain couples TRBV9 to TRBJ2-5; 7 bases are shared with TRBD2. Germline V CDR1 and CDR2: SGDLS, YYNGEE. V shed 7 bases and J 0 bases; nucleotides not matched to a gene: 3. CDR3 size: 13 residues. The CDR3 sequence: CASARGDQETQYF. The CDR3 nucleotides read TGTGCCAGCGCTCGGGGGGACCAAGAGACCCAGTACTTC. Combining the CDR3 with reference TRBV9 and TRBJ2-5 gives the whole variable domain DSGVTQTPKHLITATGQRVTLRCSPRSGDLSVYWYQQSLDQGLQFLIQYYNGEERAKGNILERFSAQQFPDLHSELNLSSLELGDSALYFCASARGDQETQYFGPGTRLLVL.

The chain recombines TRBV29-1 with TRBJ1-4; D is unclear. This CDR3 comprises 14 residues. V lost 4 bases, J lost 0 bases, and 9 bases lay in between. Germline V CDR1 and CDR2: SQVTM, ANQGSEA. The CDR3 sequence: CSVVTDTTNEKLFF. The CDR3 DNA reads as TGCAGCGTTGTAACGGATACAACTAATGAAAAACTGTTTTTT.

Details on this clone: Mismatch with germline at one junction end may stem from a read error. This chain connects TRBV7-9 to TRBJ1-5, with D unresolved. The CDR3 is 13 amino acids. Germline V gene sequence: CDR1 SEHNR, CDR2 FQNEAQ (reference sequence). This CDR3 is CASSFNSNQPKHF. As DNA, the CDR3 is TGTGCCAGCAGCTTTAATAGCAATCAGCCCAAGCATTTT.

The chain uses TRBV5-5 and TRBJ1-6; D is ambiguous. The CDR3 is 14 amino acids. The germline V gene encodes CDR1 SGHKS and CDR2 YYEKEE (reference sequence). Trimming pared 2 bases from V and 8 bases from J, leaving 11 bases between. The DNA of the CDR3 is TGTGCCAGCAGCTTCGGACGAACGGATTCACCCCTCCACTTT. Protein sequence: CASSFGRTDSPLHF.

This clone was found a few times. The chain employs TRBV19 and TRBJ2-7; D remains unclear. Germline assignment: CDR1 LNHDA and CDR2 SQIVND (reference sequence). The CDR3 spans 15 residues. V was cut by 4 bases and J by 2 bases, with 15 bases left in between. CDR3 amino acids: CASSTVRGRPYEQYF. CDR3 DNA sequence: TGTGCCAGTAGTACAGTACGTGGCAGACCCTACGAGCAGTACTTC.

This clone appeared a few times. The CDR3 nucleotides are TGTGCCTGGAGTGTCTTTGTCTCTGGAAACACCATATATTTT. Translation: CAWSVFVSGNTIYF. The rearrangement uses TRBV30 and TRBJ1-3; D gene ambiguous. V lost 0 bases, J lost 0 bases, and 6 bases lay in between. CDR1 is GTSNPN and CDR2 is SVGIG in the germline V gene (reference sequence). The CDR3 contains 14 residues.

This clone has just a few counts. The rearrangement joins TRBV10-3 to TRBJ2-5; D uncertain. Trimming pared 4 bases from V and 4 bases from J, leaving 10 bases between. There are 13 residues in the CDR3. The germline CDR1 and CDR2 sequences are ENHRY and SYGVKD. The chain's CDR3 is CAISGVFGETQYF. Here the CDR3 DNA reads TGTGCCATCAGTGGGGTTTTTGGAGAGACCCAGTACTTC.

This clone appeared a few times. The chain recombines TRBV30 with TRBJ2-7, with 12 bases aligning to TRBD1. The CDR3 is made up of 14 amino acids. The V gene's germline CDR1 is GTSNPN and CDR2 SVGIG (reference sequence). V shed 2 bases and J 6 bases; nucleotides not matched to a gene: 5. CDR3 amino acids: CAWSFGTGGFEQYF. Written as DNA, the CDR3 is TGTGCCTGGAGTTTTGGGACAGGGGGCTTCGAGCAGTACTTC.

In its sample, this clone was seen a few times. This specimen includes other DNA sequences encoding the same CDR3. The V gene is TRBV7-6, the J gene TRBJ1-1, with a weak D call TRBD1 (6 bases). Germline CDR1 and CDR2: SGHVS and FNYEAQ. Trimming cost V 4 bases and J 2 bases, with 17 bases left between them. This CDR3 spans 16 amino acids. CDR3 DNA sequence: TGTGCCAGCAGCTCCACCCGGGGGGGCTCAAACACTGAAGCTTTCTTT. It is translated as CASSSTRGGSNTEAFF.

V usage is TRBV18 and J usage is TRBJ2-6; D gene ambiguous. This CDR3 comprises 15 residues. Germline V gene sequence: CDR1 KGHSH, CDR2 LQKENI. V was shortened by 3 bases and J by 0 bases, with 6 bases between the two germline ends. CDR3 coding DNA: TGTGCCAGCTCACCTCCTAGCTCTGGGGCCAACGTCCTGACTTTC. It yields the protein CASSPPSSGANVLTF.

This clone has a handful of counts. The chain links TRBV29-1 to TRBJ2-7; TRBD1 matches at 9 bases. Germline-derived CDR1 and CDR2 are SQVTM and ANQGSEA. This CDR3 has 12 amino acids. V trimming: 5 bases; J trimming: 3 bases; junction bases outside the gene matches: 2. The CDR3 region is CSVRTGVYEQYF. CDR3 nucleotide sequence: TGCAGCGTTAGGACAGGGGTCTACGAGCAGTACTTC.

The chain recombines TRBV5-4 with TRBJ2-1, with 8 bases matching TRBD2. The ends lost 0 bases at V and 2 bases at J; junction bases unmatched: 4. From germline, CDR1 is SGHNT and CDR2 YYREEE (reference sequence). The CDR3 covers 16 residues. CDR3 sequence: CASSLDSGVAYNEQFF. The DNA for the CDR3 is TGTGCCAGCAGCTTGGATAGCGGGGTTGCCTACAATGAGCAGTTCTTC.

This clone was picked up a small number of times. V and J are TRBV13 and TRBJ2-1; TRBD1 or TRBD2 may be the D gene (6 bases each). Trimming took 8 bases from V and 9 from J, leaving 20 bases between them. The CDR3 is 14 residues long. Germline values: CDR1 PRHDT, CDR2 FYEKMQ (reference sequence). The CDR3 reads CASSTGPVGGEQFF. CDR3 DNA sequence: TGTGCCAGCTCAACAGGGCCCGTGGGGGGTGAGCAGTTCTTC.

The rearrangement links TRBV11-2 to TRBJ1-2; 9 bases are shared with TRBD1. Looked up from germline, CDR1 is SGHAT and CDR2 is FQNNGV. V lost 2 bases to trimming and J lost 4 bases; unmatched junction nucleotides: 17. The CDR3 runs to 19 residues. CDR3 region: CASSLLTGTGLAGVYGYTF. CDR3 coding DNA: TGTGCCAGCAGCTTACTCACCGGGACAGGGCTCGCAGGGGTCTATGGCTACACCTTC.

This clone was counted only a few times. This chain's CDR3 is CAWSAGTGGSGYTF. The CDR3 nucleotides are TGTGCCTGGAGTGCTGGGACAGGCGGTAGTGGCTACACCTTC. The chain is built from TRBV30 and TRBJ1-2; 8 nucleotides agree with TRBD1. The V segment lost 1 base and the J segment 7 bases; nucleotides outside the gene matches: 8. The CDR3 extends over 14 amino acids. In germline, CDR1 is GTSNPN, CDR2 SVGIG (reference sequence). Combining the CDR3 with reference TRBV30 and TRBJ1-2 gives the whole variable domain SQTIHQWPATLVQPVGSPLSLECTVEGTSNPNLYWYRQAAGRGLQLLFYSVGIGQISSEVPQNLSASRPQDRQFILSSKKLLLSDSGFYLCAWSAGTGGSGYTFGSGTRLTVV.

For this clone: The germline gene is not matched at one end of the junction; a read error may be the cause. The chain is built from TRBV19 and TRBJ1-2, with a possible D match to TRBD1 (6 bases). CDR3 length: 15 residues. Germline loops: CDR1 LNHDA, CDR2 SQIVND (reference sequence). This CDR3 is CATITGDTSNYGYTF. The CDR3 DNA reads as TGTGCCACCATTACCGGGGACACCTCTAACTATGGTTACACCTTC.

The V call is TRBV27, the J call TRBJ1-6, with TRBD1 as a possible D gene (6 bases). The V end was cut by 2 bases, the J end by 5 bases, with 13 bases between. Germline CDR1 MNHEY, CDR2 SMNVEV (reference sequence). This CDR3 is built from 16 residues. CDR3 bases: TGTGCCAGCAGTTTACTATCGGCAGGGGATAATTCACCCCTCCACTTT. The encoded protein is CASSLLSAGDNSPLHF.

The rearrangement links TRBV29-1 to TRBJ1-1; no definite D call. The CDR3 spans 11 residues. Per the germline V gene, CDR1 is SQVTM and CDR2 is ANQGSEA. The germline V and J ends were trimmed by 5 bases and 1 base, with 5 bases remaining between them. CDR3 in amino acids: CSVPGNTEAFF. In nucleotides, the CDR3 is TGCAGCGTTCCGGGGAACACTGAAGCTTTCTTT.